These T cell receptor beta chains were read from a single sample in a study of tumor-infiltrating lymphocytes in localized non-small cell lung cancer. Some clones are missing from TCRdb's copy, which holds only in-frame ones; the method was immunoSEQ multiplex PCR. In the table there are 7,000 to 8,500 clones, approximately 61% of which are singletons. Sample: lung tumor tissue. Every receptor here comes from a human donor with non-small cell lung cancer. Both conserved end residues are part of each CDR3. Each record gives: clone size, V gene, J gene, CDR3 protein. Clone size is stated in some rows and not others, as once, few, many or a class when expanded.

NA	TRBV6-6	TRBJ1-1	CASNDRDSNTEAFF
NA	TRBV6-6	TRBJ2-2	CASRWDTGELFF
NA	TRBV5-6	TRBJ1-4	CASSLVDQRGNEKLFF
NA	TRBV4-3	TRBJ2-4	CASSQDQGFAKNIQYF
NA	TRBV5-1	TRBJ2-5	CASSSQGQGWETQYF
NA	TRBV5-1	TRBJ1-2	CASSLGDNNYGYTF
NA	TRBV11-1	TRBJ2-3	CASSQGLAGVTDTQYF
few	TRBV28	TRBJ1-2	CASSPGTLYGYTF
few	TRBV5-1	TRBJ2-1	CASSSNPRGGENEQFF
NA	TRBV19	TRBJ2-1	CASRWVPAGSSYNEQFF
NA	TRBV9	TRBJ1-1	CASSVVSGGAGTTEAFF
NA	TRBV2	TRBJ1-1	CASSERVGKRVFF
NA	TRBV11-2	TRBJ2-3	CASSLEQPYTQYF
NA	TRBV9	TRBJ2-1	CASSDSAGFVNEQFF
medium-sized	TRBV5-1	TRBJ1-1	CASKEVTMNTEAFF
NA	TRBV10-2	TRBJ2-1	CASRSGTGENEQFF
NA	TRBV25-1	TRBJ2-2	CASRRTGVTGELFF
NA	TRBV7-9	TRBJ1-6	CASSANGDGSPLHF
few	TRBV12-5	TRBJ2-5	CASGRGELAGRETQYF
NA	TRBV5-6	TRBJ1-3	CASSPQGPGNTIYF
NA	TRBV28	TRBJ2-4	CASSLGSKNIQYF
large	TRBV6-5	TRBJ1-2	CASRQGWLYGYTF